This T cell receptor (beta chain) was recorded in a study of T cell repertoires in cytomegalovirus infection (dated by TCRdb to between 2018 and 2021). In terms of the full investigation: Alongside well-studied HLA-B-restricted epitopes, the peptide stimulations were aimed at recently identified HLA-C-restricted CMV epitopes, whose presentation resists viral immunomodulation. Donor HLA type was relevant to the analysis, as public TCR beta signatures indicated carriage of CMV infection together with the matching HLA type.

The V end loses 5 bases and the J end loses 1 base, and a stretch of 9 bases separates them. The germline V gene provides CDR1 SGHTA and CDR2 FQGNSA. Reading from cysteine to phenylalanine, the CDR3 counts 13 amino acids. Only the CDR3 DNA is retained, 39 bases long and in frame from the first base. Overall study outcomes, separate from this receptor: In both this cohort and an independent roughly 350-donor cohort, the cumulative frequency of public TCR beta family members distinguished carriers of CMV infection plus the relevant HLA type. The ex vivo response was dominated by HLA-C-restricted CMV-specific TCR beta clonotypes, and the single most frequent clonotype in two of eight donors was supplied by these HLA-C-restricted clonotypes.

Interpreted using the paper, the treatment or condition label stands for: in vitro stimulation with specific CMV peptide epitopes to enrich CMV-specific T cells. TCRdb lists the instrument as Illumina HiSeq 1500. Starting from the raw public reads, TCRdb applied fastp trimming at Q25, assembled clones with MiXCR and retained in-frame beta chains. Each record represents a unique CDR3 protein, reported with the most common genes and DNA among its rows. This sample gives around 800,000 distinct CDR3 sequences in total; approximately 30% of them show up just once. Approximately 13% of the sample belongs to the ten largest clones. This clonotype was detected many times. There is no known antigen for this receptor. No per-base quality is available; no much larger clone lies one base away.

The sequences come from cultured CD8+ T cells from PBMCs, collected from culture after CMV antigen stimulation. The receptor was isolated from a human donor in good health (CMV status not recorded). Some clones in this sample may be carry-over from other donors' samples. Here the chain combines TRBV7-2 and TRBJ2-7, with the D gene not confidently named. At the DNA level, the sequence is TGTGCCAGCAGCAAGGGTCAGTCCTACGAGCAGTACTTC. The resulting protein is CASSKGQSYEQYF.